The 11 T cell receptor beta chains listed next were all sequenced from one sample in a study of blood T cell repertoires in COVID-19. The protocol was immunoSEQ multiplex PCR, while the TCRdb copy is restricted to in-frame clones and leaves out a portion. The sample contains tens of thousands of clones, roughly 79% of which appear only once. What was sequenced was peripheral blood. The source of these receptors is a human donor in a cohort sampled during active COVID-19.

The chain employs TRBV9 and TRBJ1-2, with D tentatively TRBD1 (5 bases). The CDR3 sequence is 11 residues long. Germline V gene data show CDR1 as SGDLS and CDR2 as YYNGEE. V was clipped by 3 bases and J by 8 bases, with 8 bases between them. The CDR3 nucleotides read TGTGCCAGCAGCGGATACAGGGGCTACACCTTC. It translates to CASSGYRGYTF.

V and J are TRBV6-5 and TRBJ1-6; maybe TRBD1 (5 bases). This CDR3 is built from 11 residues. The germline V gene encodes CDR1 MNHEY and CDR2 SVGAGI. The V end lost 6 bases, the J end lost 14 bases, and 11 bases lay between the germline ends. The CDR3: CASRGGLTLHF. The CDR3 nucleotides are TGTGCCAGCAGGGGGGGATTGACCCTCCACTTT.

This clone was seen a single time. CDR3 nucleotides: TGTGCCAGCAGACAGGGGTTAGAGACCCAGTACTTC. This gives the protein CASRQGLETQYF. The chain employs TRBV2 and TRBJ2-5, with 7 bases that match TRBD1. CDR3 length equals 12 residues. Per germline, CDR1 SNHLY and CDR2 FYNNEI. V was clipped by 6 bases and J by 4 bases; unmatched bases: 2.

The rearrangement uses TRBV18 and TRBJ2-6; D gene ambiguous. Germline CDR1 reads KGHSH; CDR2 reads LQKENI. The CDR3 is made up of 15 amino acids. V gave up 1 base and J gave up 4 bases, with 8 bases separating them. The CDR3 loop reads CASSPLGPGANVLTF. As DNA, the CDR3 is TGTGCCAGCTCACCACTCGGTCCGGGGGCCAACGTCCTGACTTTC.

This clone showed up many times. V gene TRBV27 combines with J gene TRBJ1-1; D unresolved. The germline V gene has CDR1 MNHEY and CDR2 SMNVEV (reference sequence). Deletions cut 3 bases from V and 7 bases from J, with 12 bases between. The CDR3 loop spans 13 amino acids. DNA of the CDR3: TGTGCCAGCAGTTTTTCCGGGTTCGGTGAAGCTTTCTTT. This translates into CASSFSGFGEAFF.

Here the CDR3 DNA reads TGTGCCAGCAGCCGCAATACAGGGGGCGGCACCATATATTTT. Translated, it gives CASSRNTGGGTIYF. This sequence joins TRBV11-2 and TRBJ1-3, with TRBD1 matching over 9 bases. The junction had 8 bases not matched to a gene; V was cut back by 5 bases and J by 9 bases. CDR1 is SGHAT, CDR2 FQNNGV, per germline. The CDR3 covers 14 residues.

Many counts were recorded for this clone. The chain couples TRBV7-9 to TRBJ1-2; 9 nucleotides agree with TRBD1. The germline V gene has CDR1 SEHNR and CDR2 FQNEAQ (reference sequence). V gave up 4 bases and J gave up 5 bases; unmatched junction bases: 8. The CDR3 length is 15 residues. CDR3: CASSSPGQGTYGYTF. As DNA, the CDR3 is TGTGCCAGCAGCTCCCCGGGACAGGGAACTTATGGCTACACCTTC.

This chain links TRBV27 with TRBJ2-2; 8 bases line up with TRBD1. Trimming at V came to 3 bases and at J to 1 base, leaving 4 bases not matched to a gene. Germline loops: CDR1 MNHEY, CDR2 SMNVEV (reference sequence). The CDR3 length is 16 residues. This CDR3 is CASSFRTGMNTGELFF. In DNA, the CDR3 is TGTGCCAGCAGTTTCAGGACAGGGATGAACACCGGGGAGCTGTTTTTT.

This clone has a single count. This chain joins TRBV19 and TRBJ1-1; 9 bases agree with TRBD1. The CDR3 has 15 amino acids. V was pared by 5 bases and J by 6 bases, with 10 bases of the junction left unmatched. Looked up from germline, CDR1 is LNHDA and CDR2 is SQIVND (reference sequence). CDR3 in amino acids: CASSPGTGKGSEAFF. The CDR3 bases are TGTGCCAGTAGTCCCGGGACAGGGAAGGGCTCTGAAGCTTTCTTT.

The chain links TRBV25-1 to TRBJ1-1, with D perhaps TRBD1 (5 bases). Trimming cost V 0 bases and J 4 bases, with 9 bases left between them. The germline V gene has CDR1 MGHDK and CDR2 SYGVNS. The CDR3 sequence is 14 residues long. CDR3 sequence reads: CASSEYLGGTEAFF. The CDR3 DNA sequence: TGTGCCAGCAGTGAATATTTGGGGGGCACTGAAGCTTTCTTT.

This clone was seen a single time. V and J are TRBV11-1 and TRBJ1-1, with a possible D match to TRBD1 (5 bases). V was clipped by 6 bases and J by 2 bases, with 16 bases between them. Per the germline V gene, CDR1 is SGHAT and CDR2 is FQDESV (reference sequence). CDR3 size: 15 residues. CDR3 region: CASSGAGRGNTEAFF. DNA of the CDR3: TGTGCCAGCAGTGGGGCGGGACGGGGAAACACTGAAGCTTTCTTT.